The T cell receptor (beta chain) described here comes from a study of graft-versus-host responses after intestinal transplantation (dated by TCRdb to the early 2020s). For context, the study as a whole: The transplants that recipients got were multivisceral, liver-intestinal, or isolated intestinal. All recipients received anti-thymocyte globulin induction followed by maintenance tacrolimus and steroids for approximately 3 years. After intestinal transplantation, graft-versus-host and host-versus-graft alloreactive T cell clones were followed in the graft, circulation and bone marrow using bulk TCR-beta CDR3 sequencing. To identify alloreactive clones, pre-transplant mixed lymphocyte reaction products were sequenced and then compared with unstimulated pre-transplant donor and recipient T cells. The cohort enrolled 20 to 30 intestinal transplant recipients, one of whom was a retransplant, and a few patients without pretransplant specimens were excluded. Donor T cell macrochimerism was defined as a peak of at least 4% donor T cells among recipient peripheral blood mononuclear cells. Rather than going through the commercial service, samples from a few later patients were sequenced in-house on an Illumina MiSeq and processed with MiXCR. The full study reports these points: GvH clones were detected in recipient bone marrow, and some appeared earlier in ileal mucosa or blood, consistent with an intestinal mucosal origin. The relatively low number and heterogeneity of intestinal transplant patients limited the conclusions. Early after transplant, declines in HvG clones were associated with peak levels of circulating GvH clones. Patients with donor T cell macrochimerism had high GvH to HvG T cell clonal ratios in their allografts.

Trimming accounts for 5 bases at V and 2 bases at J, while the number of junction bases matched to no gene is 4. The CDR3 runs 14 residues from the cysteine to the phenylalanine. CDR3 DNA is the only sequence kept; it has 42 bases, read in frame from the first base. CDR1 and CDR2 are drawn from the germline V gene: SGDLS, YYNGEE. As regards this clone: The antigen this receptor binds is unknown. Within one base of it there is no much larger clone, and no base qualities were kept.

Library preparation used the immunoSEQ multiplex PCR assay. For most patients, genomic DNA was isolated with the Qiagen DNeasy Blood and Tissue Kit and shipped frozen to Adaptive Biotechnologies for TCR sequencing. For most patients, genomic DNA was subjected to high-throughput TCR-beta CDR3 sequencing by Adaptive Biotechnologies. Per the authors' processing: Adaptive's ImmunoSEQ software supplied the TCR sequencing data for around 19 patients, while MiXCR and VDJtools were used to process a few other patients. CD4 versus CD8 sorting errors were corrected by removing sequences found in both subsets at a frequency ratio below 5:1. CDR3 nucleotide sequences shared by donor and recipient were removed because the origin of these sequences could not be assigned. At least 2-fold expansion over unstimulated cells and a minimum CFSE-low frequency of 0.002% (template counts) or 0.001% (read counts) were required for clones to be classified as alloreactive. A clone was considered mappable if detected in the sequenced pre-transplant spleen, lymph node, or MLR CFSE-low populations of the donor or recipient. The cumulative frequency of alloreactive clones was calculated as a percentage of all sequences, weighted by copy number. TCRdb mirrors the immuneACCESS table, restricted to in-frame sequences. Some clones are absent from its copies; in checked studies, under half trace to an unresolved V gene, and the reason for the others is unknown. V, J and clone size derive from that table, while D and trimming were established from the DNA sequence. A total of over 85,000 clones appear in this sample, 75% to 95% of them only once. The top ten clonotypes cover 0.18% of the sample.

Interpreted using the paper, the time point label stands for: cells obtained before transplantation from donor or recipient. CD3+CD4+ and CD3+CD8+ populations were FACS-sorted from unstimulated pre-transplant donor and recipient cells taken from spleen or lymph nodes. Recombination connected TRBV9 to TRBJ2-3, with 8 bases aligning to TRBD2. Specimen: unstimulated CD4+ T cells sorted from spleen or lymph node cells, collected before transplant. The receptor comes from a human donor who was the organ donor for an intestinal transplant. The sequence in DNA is TGTGCCAGCAGAGGCGGACTAGCCACAGATACGCAGTATTTT. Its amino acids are CASRGGLATDTQYF.